The sequence of this T cell receptor beta chain was determined in a study of blood T cell repertoires in COVID-19 (dated by TCRdb to 2018 to 2020). A note on the overall study: The collaborator samples originated in the United States, Italy and Spain and spanned the acute and convalescent phases of COVID-19. The prospective study material was composed of cDNA or gDNA derived from T cells, B-cell-depleted T cells, or PBMCs. The dataset comprised deeply sampled blood TCRbeta repertoires from subjects exposed to, actively infected with, or recovered from COVID-19. The repertoires were released in a freely available public database meant as a resource for research on the immune response to SARS-CoV-2. Samples came from the ongoing ImmuneRACE study (first 160 participants) plus 1,254 subjects from 6 global collaborators. The sample metadata nearly always contained a de-identified subject ID, COVID-19 status, age in years and sex. Where available, HLA class I and class II types were taken from metadata supplied by the sample provider and were not determined by assay-based typing. The research as a whole found: The amount of clinical and demographic metadata varied by source and participant and was provided uncurated.

Whole blood was collected in K2EDTA tubes by collaborating institutions according to the institutions' own protocols. Collaborator samples were shipped for TCRbeta analysis as frozen whole blood, isolated PBMCs, or DNA extracted from either sample type. The count of this clone is one. This receptor's antigen is unknown. The record has no base qualities; no much larger clone is one base away. The CDR3 goes from the cysteine to the phenylalanine over 14 residues. Only CDR3 DNA remains: 42 bases, in frame from the first base. Sequences LGHDT (CDR1) and YNNKEL (CDR2) are obtained from the germline V gene (reference sequence). The trim is 0 bases for V and 10 bases for J, with a gap of 12 bases between the germline ends. The immunoSEQ Assay, a bias-controlled multiplex PCR, was used to amplify TCRbeta CDR3 regions from genomic DNA. As for how the authors treated the data: The number of nucleated cells in each sample was estimated from the amplification of reference gene primers within the assay. To quantify the absolute abundance of each unique TCRbeta CDR3 rearrangement, sequence reads were collapsed and filtered. Productive Simpson clonality was computed per sample as the square root of Simpson's diversity index over productive rearrangements. Not all clones reach the TCRdb copy of this immuneACCESS table, which keeps in-frame sequences only. Checked studies attribute under half of the gap to unresolved V genes and leave the rest unexplained. That table gives V, J and clone size, and the DNA gave D and trimming. The sample contains some 140,000 clones, around 80% of them found a single time. Over 10% of the sample lies in the top ten.

This receptor was taken from a man older than 75 with acute or convalescent COVID-19. Sequenced input: peripheral blood. The V and J genes are TRBV3-1 (or the pseudogene TRBV3-2) and TRBJ1-4; the D gene is perhaps TRBD1, from 5 matching bases. The nucleotide sequence is given as TGTGCCAGCAGCCAAGATCTGCGGGGGGGAAAACTGTTTTTT. Translated, this gives CASSQDLRGGKLFF.